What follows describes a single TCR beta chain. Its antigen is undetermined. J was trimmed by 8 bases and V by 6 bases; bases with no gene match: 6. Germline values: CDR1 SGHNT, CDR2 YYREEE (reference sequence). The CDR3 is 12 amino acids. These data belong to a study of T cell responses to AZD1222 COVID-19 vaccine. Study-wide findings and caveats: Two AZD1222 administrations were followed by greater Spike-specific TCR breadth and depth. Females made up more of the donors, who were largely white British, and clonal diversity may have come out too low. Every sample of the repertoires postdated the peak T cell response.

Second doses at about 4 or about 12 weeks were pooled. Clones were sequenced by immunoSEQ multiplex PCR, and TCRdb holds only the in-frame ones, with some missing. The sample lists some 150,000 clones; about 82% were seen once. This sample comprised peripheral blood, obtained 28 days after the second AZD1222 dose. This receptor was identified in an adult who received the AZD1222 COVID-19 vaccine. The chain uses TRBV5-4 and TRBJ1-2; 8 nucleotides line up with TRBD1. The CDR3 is CASKDRGEGYTF. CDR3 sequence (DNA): TGTGCCAGCAAAGACAGGGGAGAGGGCTACACCTTC.